Listed here are 27 T cell receptor beta chains from one sample, sequenced in a study of beta chain features in type 1 diabetes. These TCRs are of unknown antigen specificity. Isolated RNA was reverse transcribed in full, so expressed TCRB transcripts were sequenced. The repertoire was sequenced with immunoSEQ multiplex PCR; TCRdb's copy has only in-frame clones and lacks some. The data show a few hundred thousand clones, 8.5% to 10% seen once. Study results and limitations: All four CD4+ subsets from Type 1 diabetes patients carried moderately but significantly shorter TCRB CDR3s.

Sequenced material: central memory CD4+ T cells from blood. The origin of the receptors is a man aged 25 to 40 with type 1 diabetes.

Here the CDR3 reads CATRATGTDTQYF. DNA of the CDR3: TGTGCCACCCGGGCGACGGGCACAGATACGCAGTATTTT. The genes are TRBV19 and TRBJ2-3; D unclear. The germline V gene has CDR1 LNHDA and CDR2 SQIVND (reference sequence). Trimming took off 10 bases at V and 1 base at J, with 12 bases between the two ends. This CDR3 is built from 13 residues.

V is TRBV7-8 and J is TRBJ2-7; D unclear. This CDR3 has 15 amino acids. The V end lost 6 bases, the J end lost 2 bases, and 17 bases lay between the germline ends. In germline, CDR1 is SGHVS, CDR2 FQNEAQ. CDR3 residues: CASSPDTWTTYEQYF. In nucleotides, the CDR3 is TGTGCCAGCAGTCCGGATACTTGGACCACCTACGAGCAGTACTTC.

This clone was recorded many times. The chain joins TRBV11-2 to TRBJ2-1; TRBD2 matches 10 bases. CDR3 size: 16 residues. Looked up from germline, CDR1 is SGHAT and CDR2 is FQNNGV. V shed 4 bases and J 8 bases; nucleotides not matched to a gene: 11. The CDR3 protein is CASSSGFLAGDDEQFF. DNA of the CDR3: TGTGCCAGCAGCTCAGGCTTCCTAGCGGGAGACGATGAGCAGTTCTTC.

The V call is TRBV12-1, the J call TRBJ1-1; the D call in the table, TRBD1, was not verified against the DNA. TRBV12-1 is shown as a pseudogene. The CDR3 runs to 14 residues. DNA for the CDR3: TGTGCCAGCAGCAAAGCACAGGGCCCCACTGAAGCTTTCTTT. Translating it yields CASSKAQGPTEAFF.

In its sample, this clone was seen a few times. V usage is TRBV30 and J usage is TRBJ1-3; D is undetermined. Per the germline V gene, CDR1 is GTSNPN and CDR2 is SVGIG (reference sequence). The germline V and J ends were trimmed by 2 bases and 2 bases, with 13 bases remaining between them. The CDR3 spans 15 residues. The CDR3 here is CAWSKQRVTGNTIYF. Here the CDR3 DNA reads TGTGCCTGGAGTAAACAAAGGGTGACTGGAAACACCATATATTTT.

The chain employs TRBV5-1 and TRBJ2-1, with 7 bases matching TRBD2. Germline values: CDR1 SGHRS, CDR2 YFSETQ. The CDR3 extends over 16 amino acids. With V trimmed by 1 base and J by 6 bases, 10 bases remained unmatched. The CDR3 DNA reads TGCGCCAGCAGCTTGTCGTGGGCAGGGAGGGGCAATGAGCAGTTCTTC. Its translation: CASSLSWAGRGNEQFF.

The sample holds many counts of this clone. The chain recombines TRBV21-1 with TRBJ2-1; the D call of TRBD2 is as the table states it, not checked on the DNA. TRBV21-1 is a documented pseudogene. The CDR3 is made up of 13 amino acids. CDR3 in amino acids: CASSNPFIDEQFF. The CDR3 region has the DNA TGTGCCAGCAGCAACCCCTTTATTGATGAGCAGTTCTTC.

As regards this clone: The same CDR3 is also encoded by other DNA sequences in this sample. The chain links TRBV19 to TRBJ2-7; D might be TRBD1 (6 bases). V was pared by 1 base and J by 0 bases, with 10 bases between. The CDR3 length is 15 residues. CDR1 and CDR2 (germline): LNHDA, SQIVND (reference sequence). The DNA for the CDR3 is TGTGCCAGTAGTATAGCAGGGACATACTCCTACGAGCAGTACTTC. This codes for CASSIAGTYSYEQYF.

The chain's CDR3 is CASSQVDNYGYTF. The CDR3 DNA sequence: TGTGCCAGCAGCCAAGTGGATAACTATGGCTACACCTTC. The chain carries TRBV14 and TRBJ1-2; D uncertain. The CDR3 runs to 13 residues. CDR1 is SGHDN, CDR2 FVKESK, per germline. V was pared by 1 base and J by 1 base, with 4 bases between.

The V and J genes are TRBV28 and TRBJ2-7, with 11 bases identical to TRBD2. V shed 4 bases, J shed 11 bases, and the junction held 1 base outside the gene matches. Germline assignment: CDR1 MDHEN and CDR2 SYDVKM. The CDR3 loop spans 11 amino acids. Written as DNA, the CDR3 is TGTGCCAGCAGTTCGACTAGCGGGAAGTACTTC. Protein: CASSSTSGKYF.

V and J are TRBV28 and TRBJ1-3; no firm D call. CDR1 and CDR2 (germline): MDHEN, SYDVKM. The CDR3 length is 14 residues. The V gene lost 3 bases and the J gene lost 1 base, with 7 bases spanning the gap. CDR3 DNA sequence: TGTGCCAGCAGTTTCCTGGGTTCTGGAAACACCATATATTTT. The encoded protein is CASSFLGSGNTIYF.

This clone was seen a handful of times. The rearrangement uses TRBV5-1 and TRBJ2-5, with 8 bases fitting TRBD2. V dropped 0 bases and J dropped 5; count of bases not matched to a gene: 6. CDR3 length: 15 amino acids. Germline V gives CDR1 SGHRS, CDR2 YFSETQ. CDR3 residues: CASSLAAREGETQYF. The CDR3 DNA is TGCGCCAGCAGCTTGGCCGCTCGGGAGGGTGAGACCCAGTACTTC.

The sample holds a few counts of this clone. The chain links TRBV5-1 to TRBJ1-2; 9 bases map to TRBD1. The CDR3 contains 14 residues. Germline-derived CDR1 and CDR2 are SGHRS and YFSETQ. Trimming at V came to 5 bases and at J to 8 bases, leaving 10 bases not matched to a gene. This CDR3 is CASRVGQGTGGYTF. The CDR3 bases are TGCGCCAGCAGGGTCGGACAGGGGACGGGAGGCTACACCTTC.

The chain joins TRBV7-8 to TRBJ1-3; D is ambiguous. From germline, CDR1 is SGHVS and CDR2 FQNEAQ. Trimming stripped 5 bases from V and 1 base from J, with 3 bases between. This CDR3 comprises 12 residues. The CDR3 coding sequence is TGTGCCAGCAGCCTGTCTGGAAACACCATATATTTT. Amino acid sequence: CASSLSGNTIYF.

This clone has a handful of counts. CDR3 nucleotides: TGTGCCAGCTCACCACAATCTGACGTAGAGCAGTACTTC. This encodes CASSPQSDVEQYF. V usage is TRBV18 and J usage is TRBJ2-7; no clear D. V lost 1 base to trimming and J lost 7 bases, with 11 bases between them. The CDR3 is 13 residues long. Germline assignment: CDR1 KGHSH and CDR2 LQKENI.

In this sample, this clone turned up a few times. The genes are TRBV18 and TRBJ1-3; D may be TRBD1 (5 bases). The V and J ends lost 5 bases and 0 bases respectively, with 14 bases between them. This CDR3 has 16 amino acids. From germline, CDR1 is KGHSH and CDR2 LQKENI. The CDR3 loop reads CASSSLGRRSGNTIYF. The CDR3, as DNA: TGTGCCAGCTCATCCCTGGGACGGCGCTCTGGAAACACCATATATTTT.

The rearrangement links TRBV5-4 to TRBJ2-1; 7 bases align to TRBD2. Germline CDR1 and CDR2: SGHNT and YYREEE (reference sequence). V trimming: 0 bases; J trimming: 6 bases; junction bases outside the gene matches: 6. The CDR3 length is 15 residues. CDR3 amino acids: CASSLEAGAGNEQFF. The DNA of the CDR3 is TGTGCCAGCAGCTTGGAGGCGGGAGCTGGCAATGAGCAGTTCTTC.

This clone was seen only a few times. This chain joins TRBV13 and TRBJ2-1; D unresolved. Per germline, CDR1 PRHDT and CDR2 FYEKMQ (reference sequence). The germline V and J ends were trimmed by 2 bases and 7 bases, with 12 bases remaining between them. The CDR3 covers 14 residues. CDR3 in amino acids: CASSLLRFPNEQFF. DNA of the CDR3: TGTGCCAGCAGCTTACTTCGGTTCCCTAATGAGCAGTTCTTC.

This clone turned up a few times. V and J are TRBV7-2 and TRBJ2-7, with a weak D call TRBD2 (5 bases). Trimming shortened V by 1 base and J by 6 bases, and 10 bases separated the two germline ends. From germline, CDR1 is SGHTA and CDR2 FQGNSA. This CDR3 has 13 amino acids. The CDR3: CASSLVVSAEQYF. Written as DNA, the CDR3 is TGTGCCAGCAGCTTAGTGGTTAGCGCCGAGCAGTACTTC.

The genes are TRBV4-1 and TRBJ2-7; 7 nucleotides align to TRBD1. Germline V gene lookup returns CDR1 MGHRA and CDR2 YSYEKL. Losses at the gene ends were 3 bases for V and 0 bases for J; bases not matched to a gene: 2. The CDR3 has 14 residues. DNA for the CDR3: TGCGCCAGCAGCCAGCCAGGGGGCTCCTACGAGCAGTACTTC. It specifies CASSQPGGSYEQYF.

This clone was detected only a few times. The V gene is TRBV14, the J gene TRBJ1-1; D is unclear. V lost 0 bases and J lost 10, with 15 bases in between. Germline V CDR1 and CDR2: SGHDN, FVKESK. The CDR3 length is 14 residues. CDR3 DNA sequence: TGTGCCAGCAGCCAAGAGAATGGCCGAAGAGGAGCTTTCTTT. This encodes CASSQENGRRGAFF.

This rearrangement joins TRBV29-1 to TRBJ2-7; tentatively, D is TRBD1 or TRBD2 (5 bases each). The CDR3 is made up of 15 amino acids. V was shortened by 4 bases and J by 5 bases, with 21 bases between the two germline ends. Germline CDR1 is SQVTM and CDR2 is ANQGSEA. The CDR3 here is CSVVTGPPRWDEQYF. The CDR3 coding sequence is TGCAGCGTTGTCACGGGACCTCCTAGGTGGGACGAGCAGTACTTC.

The genes are TRBV6-5 and TRBJ1-4, with 8 bases fitting TRBD1. The germline V gene encodes CDR1 MNHEY and CDR2 SVGAGI. V trimming: 0 bases; J trimming: 8 bases; junction bases outside the gene matches: 5. This CDR3 spans 15 amino acids. For the CDR3, the DNA is TGTGCCAGCAGTTACTCGACAGGGGTTCGGGAAAAACTGTTTTTT. Amino acids: CASSYSTGVREKLFF.

In its sample, this clone was seen a few times. V and J are TRBV5-1 and TRBJ2-7; no definite D call. Germline values: CDR1 SGHRS, CDR2 YFSETQ. The V gene lost 3 bases and the J gene lost 7 bases, with 14 bases spanning the gap. This CDR3 is 13 amino acids long. The chain's CDR3 is CASSSPASVEQYF. The CDR3 DNA reads as TGCGCCAGCAGCTCGCCAGCTTCGGTTGAGCAGTACTTC. The entire variable domain, with the rest obtained from reference TRBV5-1 and TRBJ2-7, is as follows: KAGVTQTPRYLIKTRGQQVTLSCSPISGHRSVSWYQQTPGQGLQFLFEYFSETQRNKGNFPGRFSGRQFSNSRSEMNVSTLELGDSALYLCASSSPASVEQYFGPGTRLTVT.

The CDR3 DNA follows: TGTGCCAGCAGCCGAGGGAGGAGCCAAGAGACCCAGTACTTC. Residues: CASSRGRSQETQYF. V is TRBV11-2 and J is TRBJ2-5; maybe TRBD2 (6 bases). The V gene lost 5 bases and the J gene lost 1 base, with 11 bases spanning the gap. The CDR3 is made up of 14 amino acids. Germline V gene lookup returns CDR1 SGHAT and CDR2 FQNNGV.

This clone was recorded many times. The rearrangement links TRBV27 to TRBJ2-1; TRBD2 matches 8 bases. Per germline, CDR1 MNHEY and CDR2 SMNVEV (reference sequence). This CDR3 comprises 23 residues. V trimming: 6 bases; J trimming: 4 bases; junction bases outside the gene matches: 32. The CDR3 DNA reads as TGTGCCAGCAGCCCAAGGGGTTTATATTTATCTAGCGGGCACGGACAAATATACAATGAGCAGTTCTTC. Protein product: CASSPRGLYLSSGHGQIYNEQFF.

The chain employs TRBV7-9 and TRBJ2-3; TRBD1 aligns across 12 bases. V lost 5 bases, J lost 6 bases, and 6 bases stayed unmatched. Per germline, CDR1 SEHNR and CDR2 FQNEAQ (reference sequence). The CDR3 length is 15 residues. The DNA of the CDR3 is TGTGCCAGCAGCCGCCGGGACAGGGGGCGCGATACGCAGTATTTT. Its translation: CASSRRDRGRDTQYF. The variable domain in full, with the rest retrieved from reference TRBV7-9 and TRBJ2-3, is DTGVSQNPRHKITKRGQNVTFRCDPISEHNRLYWYRQTLGQGPEFLTYFQNEAQLEKSRLLSDRFSAERPKGSFSTLEIQRTEQGDSAMYLCASSRRDRGRDTQYFGPGTRLTVL.